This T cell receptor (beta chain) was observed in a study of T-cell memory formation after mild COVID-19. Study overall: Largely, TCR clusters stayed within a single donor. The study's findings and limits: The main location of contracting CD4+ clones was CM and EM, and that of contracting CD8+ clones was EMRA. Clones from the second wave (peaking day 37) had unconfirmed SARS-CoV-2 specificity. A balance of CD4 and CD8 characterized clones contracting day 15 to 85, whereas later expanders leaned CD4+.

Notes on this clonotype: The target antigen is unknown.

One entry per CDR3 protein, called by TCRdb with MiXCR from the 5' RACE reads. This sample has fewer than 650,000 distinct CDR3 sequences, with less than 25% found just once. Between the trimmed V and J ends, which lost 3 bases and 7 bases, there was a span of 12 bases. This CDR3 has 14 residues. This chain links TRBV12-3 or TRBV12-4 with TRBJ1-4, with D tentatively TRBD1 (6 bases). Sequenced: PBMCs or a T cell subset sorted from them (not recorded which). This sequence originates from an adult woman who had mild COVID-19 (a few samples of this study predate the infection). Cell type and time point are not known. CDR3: CASSLSGGGEKLFF. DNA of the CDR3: TGTGCCAGCAGTTTGTCGGGAGGGGGTGAAAAACTGTTTTTT.